This T cell receptor (beta chain) is drawn from a study of T cells in Graves' hyperthyroidism and ophthalmopathy. Regarding the study as a whole: Researchers found most expanded thyroid clonotypes above 0.001 in blood as well. In the analysis, a 13 V-J model separated ophthalmopathy from stable hyperthyroidism.

The TCR beta CDR3 regions underwent amplification using RNA transcripts as the source. The HTBI primer set served for first-round RT-PCR of the TCR CDR3. TCRdb re-derived calls from the multiplex PCR reads in MiXCR, one entry per CDR3 protein. The sample lists a few hundred thousand distinct CDR3 sequences; less than 25% were seen once. The V gene end was trimmed by 2 bases and the J gene end by 9 bases; junction bases not matched to a gene: 5. CDR3 length equals 13 residues. The germline CDR1 and CDR2 sequences are KGHSH and LQKENI. This clonotype was detected ten times or more. The antigen is undetermined. Out of over 7.5 ml of fresh peripheral blood came the PBMCs.

The rearrangement joins TRBV18 to TRBJ2-7; 9 nucleotides line up with TRBD2. Sample: blood. This TCR was recovered from a man aged 18 to 35 with Graves' hyperthyroidism. The CDR3 loop reads CASSPSSGEAQYF. CDR3 in DNA: TGTGCCAGCTCACCATCTAGCGGGGAGGCGCAGTACTTC.